These 9 T cell receptor beta chains share one sample of origin, sequenced in a study of identifying expanded T cells in peripheral blood. TCRdb's copy holds only in-frame clones and misses some; the assay was immunoSEQ multiplex PCR. This table holds 50,000 to 70,000 clones, around 87% found once. The sample was blood. These receptors all stem from a person aged 18 to 75 in good health.

The rearrangement links TRBV15 to TRBJ1-2; 8 nucleotides match TRBD1. Germline-derived CDR1 and CDR2 are LNHNV and YYDKDF (reference sequence). The CDR3 contains 15 residues. The ends lost 0 bases at V and 4 bases at J; junction bases unmatched: 4. This CDR3 reads CATSRDQGASYGYTF. The CDR3 DNA reads as TGTGCCACCAGCAGAGATCAGGGGGCTAGCTATGGCTACACCTTC.

The CDR3 DNA reads TGTGCCAGCAGCTCAGGGGAGGGTCTTCCCGAGCAGTACTTC. Protein sequence: CASSSGEGLPEQYF. The gene calls are TRBV7-9 and TRBJ2-7, with a weak D call TRBD2 (7 bases). The V end was cut by 4 bases, the J end by 6 bases, with 16 bases between. Per germline, CDR1 SEHNR and CDR2 FQNEAQ (reference sequence). This CDR3 spans 14 amino acids.

The chain has TRBV5-1 and TRBJ2-7, with D tentatively TRBD2 (6 bases). Germline loops: CDR1 SGHRS, CDR2 YFSETQ. Trimming pared 2 bases from V and 3 bases from J, leaving 9 bases between. The CDR3 runs 13 residues. CDR3 sequence reads: CASSLGEDYEQYF. The CDR3 DNA sequence: TGCGCCAGCAGCTTAGGGGAGGACTACGAGCAGTACTTC.

This clone turned up a few times. This specimen includes other DNA sequences encoding the same CDR3. This chain links TRBV9 with TRBJ1-2; D gene uncertain. The V and J ends lost 0 bases and 2 bases respectively, with 8 bases between them. CDR1 and CDR2 (germline): SGDLS, YYNGEE. The CDR3 totals 14 residues. The CDR3 coding sequence is TGTGCCAGCAGCGTAGGGGGAGCCAACTATGGCTACACCTTC. It yields the protein CASSVGGANYGYTF.

Of note for this clone: The junction differs from germline at one of its ends, possibly a read error. The V gene is TRBV6-1, the J gene TRBJ2-6; D perhaps matches TRBD2 (5 bases). Per germline, CDR1 MNHNS and CDR2 SASEGT. The CDR3 length is 9 residues. This chain's CDR3 is CGRANVLTF. The CDR3 DNA follows: TGCGGGAGGGCCAACGTCCTGACTTTC.

The chain carries TRBV28 and TRBJ1-2, with D possibly matching TRBD1 (6 bases). Germline V CDR1 and CDR2: MDHEN, SYDVKM. This CDR3 comprises 14 residues. V was cut by 6 bases and J by 4 bases, with 15 bases left in between. The CDR3 DNA is TGTGCCAGCAGCTGGGGGCCAGGATCCTATGGCTACACCTTC. Translation gives CASSWGPGSYGYTF.

The chain couples TRBV2 to TRBJ2-7; D might be TRBD1 (6 bases). V was cut by 6 bases and J by 4 bases, with 16 bases left in between. The CDR3 extends over 14 amino acids. CDR1 and CDR2 from the germline V gene are SNHLY and FYNNEI. CDR3: CASSQTGTLYEQYF. The CDR3 coding sequence is TGTGCCAGCAGCCAAACCGGGACATTGTACGAGCAGTACTTC. The whole variable domain, filled in from reference TRBV2 and TRBJ2-7, reads EPEVTQTPSHQVTQMGQEVILRCVPISNHLYFYWYRQILGQKVEFLVSFYNNEISEKSEIFDDQFSVERPDGSNFTLKIRSTKLEDSAMYFCASSQTGTLYEQYFGPGTRLTVT.

The chain couples TRBV6-5 to TRBJ2-7, with 10 bases that match TRBD1. Germline values: CDR1 MNHEY, CDR2 SVGAGI. The CDR3 has 13 amino acids. V dropped 6 bases and J dropped 2; count of bases not matched to a gene: 1. The CDR3 here is CASRTGGAYEQYF. DNA for the CDR3: TGTGCCAGCAGGACAGGGGGCGCCTACGAGCAGTACTTC.

The J gene is TRBJ2-2, the V gene TRBV6-1, with 9 bases matching TRBD1. The CDR3 runs to 16 residues. Germline trimming cut 2 bases from V and 4 bases from J; bases unmatched to any gene: 5. CDR1 is MNHNS, CDR2 SASEGT, per germline. The CDR3 DNA is TGTGCCAGCAGTGAAAACAGGGGGCGCGGCACCGGGGAGCTGTTTTTT. This translates into CASSENRGRGTGELFF.